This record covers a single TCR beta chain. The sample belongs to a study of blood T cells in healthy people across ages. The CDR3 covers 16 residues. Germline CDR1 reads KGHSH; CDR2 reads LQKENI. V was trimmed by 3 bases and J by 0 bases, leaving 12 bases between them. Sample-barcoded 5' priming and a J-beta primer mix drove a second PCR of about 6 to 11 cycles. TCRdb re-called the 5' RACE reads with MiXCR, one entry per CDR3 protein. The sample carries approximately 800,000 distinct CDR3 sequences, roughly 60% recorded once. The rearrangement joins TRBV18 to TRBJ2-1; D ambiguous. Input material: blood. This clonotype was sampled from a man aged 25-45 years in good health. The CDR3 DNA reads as TGTGCCAGCTCACCCTCATCCCAGAGCTCCTACAATGAGCAGTTCTTC. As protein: CASSPSSQSSYNEQFF.